The rows below give T cell receptor beta chains drawn from one sample of a study of blood T cell repertoires in COVID-19. Sequenced by immunoSEQ multiplex PCR; TCRdb stores in-frame clones only, minus some. The data show about 44,000 clones, with roughly 68% seen just once and roughly two thirds held by the top ten. The sample comprised peripheral blood. The receptor source for this set is a man older than 75 with acute or convalescent COVID-19. Both conserved end residues are part of each CDR3. The D gene is left open where the match is weak. A clone size is listed for some rows: how often the clone was seen (once, few, many), or a class if it is expanded.

>16|TRBJ2-1|-|-|TRBV14
TGTGCCAGCAGCCAAGATAACGGGGTCTCCTACAATGAGCAGTTCTTC
CASSQDNGVSYNEQFF
>15|TRBJ1-2|TRBD1|-|TRBV7-6
TGTGCCAGCAGCTCAGCCGGGACAGGGAACTATGGCTACACCTTC
CASSSAGTGNYGYTF
>13|TRBJ1-1|-|-|TRBV3-1/TRBV3-2
TGTGCCAGCAGCCCCCTCGGGGGGAGTGAAGCTTTCTTT
CASSPLGGSEAFF
>14|TRBJ2-7|-|-|TRBV28
TGTGCCAGCGTCGGGGCAGGGACTTCCTACGAGCAGTACTTC
CASVGAGTSYEQYF
>14|TRBJ2-1|-|-|TRBV7-2
TGTGCCAGCAGCTCAATAGCTGATTACAATGAGCAGTTCTTC
CASSSIADYNEQFF
>17|TRBJ1-4|TRBD1|-|TRBV4-2
TGTGCCAGCAGCCAAGTGAAGGGACAGGGCCCTAATGAAAAACTGTTTTTT
CASSQVKGQGPNEKLFF
>15|TRBJ1-2|-|many|TRBV28
TGTGCCAGCATTATGTCGGGGGGGCTTAACTATGGCTACACCTTC
CASIMSGGLNYGYTF
>16|TRBJ2-1|TRBD2|-|TRBV19
TGTGCCAGTAGAAATAAAATCGCTAGCGGACCCCAGGAGCAGTTCTTC
CASRNKIASGPQEQFF
>12|TRBJ2-1|TRBD2|-|TRBV10-3
TGTGCCATCGCTAGCGGGAACAATGAGCAGTTCTTC
CAIASGNNEQFF
>16|TRBJ1-4|TRBD1|once|TRBV14
TGTGCCAGCAGCCAAATCCGACAGGGGCCTTATGAAAAACTGTTTTTT
CASSQIRQGPYEKLFF
>12|TRBJ2-7|-|-|TRBV29-1
TGCAGCGGCGAAACGGAGGGGAGGGAGCAGTACTTC
CSGETEGREQYF
>13|TRBJ1-1|-|few|TRBV19
TGTGCCAGTAGTATAGGGTGGGCCACTGAAGCTTTCTTT
CASSIGWATEAFF
>13|TRBJ1-1|-|-|TRBV30
TGTGCCTGGAGCCATCAAAAGAACACTGAAGCTTTCTTT
CAWSHQKNTEAFF
>15|TRBJ2-1|-|-|TRBV6-5
TGTGCCAGCAGTTACTCGAATTTTGCGTCAAGTGAGCAGTTCTTC
CASSYSNFASSEQFF
>13|TRBJ2-7|TRBD1|-|TRBV7-2
TGTGCCAGCAGCTTAGACAGGGGCTACGAGCAGTACTTC
CASSLDRGYEQYF
>16|TRBJ2-2|TRBD2|-|TRBV7-2
TGTGCCAGCAGCTTAGAGGCTAGCGGGACTGGCGGGGAGCTGTTTTTT
CASSLEASGTGGELFF
>15|TRBJ2-5|TRBD2|-|TRBV7-2
TGTGCCAGCAGCCGGGGGCTAGCGGGAGTTGAGACCCAGTACTTC
CASSRGLAGVETQYF
>15|TRBJ2-7|-|few|TRBV4-2
TGTGCCAGCAGCCCCCGGGACGGAGGGACCTACGAGCAGTACTTC
CASSPRDGGTYEQYF
>14|TRBJ1-1|-|-|TRBV18
TGTGCCAGCTCGCTTACAGGGATGAACACTGAAGCTTTCTTT
CASSLTGMNTEAFF
>17|TRBJ2-3|TRBD2|-|TRBV5-1
TGCGCCAGCAGCTTGGCCCGGGGAGCGGGACGCACAGATACGCAGTATTTT
CASSLARGAGRTDTQYF
>17|TRBJ2-5|TRBD2|-|TRBV10-1
TGCGCCAGCAGTGGAGGACTAGCGGGAGGTAGAGGAGAGACCCAGTACTTC
CASSGGLAGGRGETQYF
>14|TRBJ1-1|TRBD1|few|TRBV18
TGTGCCAGCTCACCGGGACAGGGGGGGGAGAAAGCTTTCTTT
CASSPGQGGEKAFF
>15|TRBJ1-1|-|-|TRBV7-9
TGTGCCAGCAGCCCTAGGAGGGTTTTGGACACTGAAGCTTTCTTT
CASSPRRVLDTEAFF
>15|TRBJ1-2|TRBD1|many|TRBV24-1
TGTGCCACCAGCGACTTCTCAGGGGGAAGCTATGGCTACACCTTC
CATSDFSGGSYGYTF
>15|TRBJ1-2|-|-|TRBV28
TGTGCCAGCAGTTTAGAGAACAGGGTCCTCTATGGCTACACCTTC
CASSLENRVLYGYTF
>15|TRBJ1-2|TRBD1|-|TRBV19
TGTGCCAGTAGTATGCCTCCCGGGACAGGGAGAGGCTACACCTTC
CASSMPPGTGRGYTF
>17|TRBJ2-2|-|-|TRBV21-1
TGTGCCAGCAGCATGGGACTAGCGGGCCTGAACACCGGGGAGCTGTTTTTT
CASSMGLAGLNTGELFF
>14|TRBJ2-5|-|-|TRBV24-1
TGTGCCACCAGTGATTTTAGCGCACAAGAGACCCAGTACTTC
CATSDFSAQETQYF
>15|TRBJ2-1|TRBD2|-|TRBV20-1
TGCAGTGCTAGTGAGGCGGGAGTTGTCTACAATGAGCAGTTCTTC
CSASEAGVVYNEQFF
>13|TRBJ1-6|-|-|TRBV28
TGTGCCAGCAGCGACCGGGGGGATTCACCCCTCCACTTT
CASSDRGDSPLHF
>12|TRBJ2-4|-|-|TRBV27
TGTGCCAGCAGTTCGAATAGAAACATTCAGTACTTC
CASSSNRNIQYF